The present entry profiles one T cell receptor (beta chain) with its context. The antigen remains undetermined. This entry belongs to a study of post-analysis software for immune sequencing data. Overall study context: Disease courses included relapsing-remitting, secondary progressive and progressive-relapsing multiple sclerosis.

V dropped 5 bases and J dropped 1 base, with 18 bases sitting between them. Per germline, CDR1 SGHRS and CDR2 YFSETQ. The CDR3 contains 16 residues. The TCR beta cDNA libraries carried unique molecular identifiers. Some 500,000 cDNA molecules were recovered from an input of about 0.9 to 11 million T cells. TCRdb used MiXCR to reprocess the PCR reads, holding one entry per CDR3 protein. The sample records 600,000 to 700,000 distinct CDR3 sequences, 55% to 70% being singletons. Overall study results and limits: Clustering by F measure revealed strong co-clustering among samples prepared together in one batch. Five or six TRBV segments, TRBV5-6, TRBV5-1 and TRBV20-1 among them, were found more frequent in patients than controls. Versus controls, multiple sclerosis patients showed significantly lower diversity (normalized Chao1).

This TCR was sampled from a girl between 2 and 10 years old with multiple sclerosis. The rearrangement joins TRBV5-1 to TRBJ1-1; tentatively, D is TRBD1 (5 bases). The sequenced sample consisted of blood. Written as DNA, the CDR3 is TGCGCCAGCAGTTCCGGACAAACAATCACGAACACTGAAGCTTTCTTT. Translated: CASSSGQTITNTEAFF. The full variable domain, completed using reference TRBV5-1 and TRBJ1-1, is KAGVTQTPRYLIKTRGQQVTLSCSPISGHRSVSWYQQTPGQGLQFLFEYFSETQRNKGNFPGRFSGRQFSNSRSEMNVSTLELGDSALYLCASSSGQTITNTEAFFGQGTRLTVV.